The sequence of this T cell receptor (beta chain) was determined in a study of OX40 agonist ivuxolimab in advanced cancers. Findings and limits, study-wide: CD4+ and CD8+ blood T cells expanded clonally by week 6 at 0.1 to 3.0 mg/kg.

Germline trimming cut 1 base from V and 5 bases from J; bases unmatched to any gene: 7. The CDR3 is made up of 16 amino acids. Germline V lookup: CDR1 KGHSH, CDR2 LQKENI. Sequencing used immunoSEQ multiplex PCR; TCRdb keeps in-frame clones, though not all of them. This sample has about 67,000 clones, with around 84% found just once. As regards this clone: The antigen is not known.

Anyone with autoimmune disease history or systemic immunosuppression was excluded. The chain carries TRBV18 and TRBJ1-5, with 8 bases that match TRBD1. Sequenced material: CD4+ or CD8+ T cells sorted from blood, taken in a trial of the OX40 agonist ivuxolimab. The sequence derives from an adult with an advanced solid tumor such as melanoma, head and neck, liver or kidney cancer. The CDR3 DNA follows: TGTGCCAGCTCACCACTCGGACAGGGAGGGGATCAGCCCCAGCATTTT. Protein sequence: CASSPLGQGGDQPQHF.